The 3 T cell receptor beta chains listed next were all sequenced from one sample in a study of technical replicates of blood from a few donors (dated by TCRdb to about 2017). The method behind the library was the immunoSEQ multiplex PCR assay. The source is immuneACCESS, and TCRdb retained only in-frame sequences with V and J called. Part of the clones is not carried over; for the studies checked, unresolved V genes explain less than half of this, and the remainder is unexplained. The sample data list 75,000 to 100,000 clones, and around 94% of these were observed just once. The ten largest account for 0.25% of the sample. Sequenced sample: T cells isolated from PBMCs. The receptors here all came from a human donor in good health.

The CDR3 here is CASTDPLAGGIDSYNEQFF. CDR3 coding DNA: TGTGCCAGCACCGACCCACTAGCGGGGGGTATTGACTCCTACAATGAGCAGTTCTTC. This sequence joins TRBV2 and TRBJ2-1; 12 bases line up with TRBD2. The CDR3 runs 19 residues. Germline V gene data show CDR1 as SNHLY and CDR2 as FYNNEI. V gave up 7 bases and J gave up 0 bases; unmatched junction bases: 13.

V gene TRBV6-6 combines with J gene TRBJ2-5; 10 nucleotides align to TRBD1. This CDR3 is built from 15 residues. Trimming took 5 bases from V and 6 from J; bases not matched to a gene: 9. Germline-derived CDR1 and CDR2 are MNHNY and SVGAGI (reference sequence). The CDR3 is CASSQRQGAGKTQYF. DNA for the CDR3: TGTGCCAGCAGTCAACGACAGGGGGCTGGGAAGACCCAGTACTTC.

Only one count was recorded for this clone. The rearrangement uses TRBV4-1 and TRBJ2-5; 11 bases map to TRBD2. Germline values: CDR1 MGHRA, CDR2 YSYEKL. With V trimmed by 5 bases and J by 2 bases, 13 bases remained unmatched. The CDR3 loop spans 18 amino acids. CDR3 protein: CASSFRLFSGGVQETQYF. Here the CDR3 DNA reads TGCGCCAGCAGCTTTCGTCTCTTTAGCGGGGGGGTACAAGAGACCCAGTACTTC.